Below, one TCR beta chain is given with its context. As yet, its antigen is unknown. These data come from a study of beta chain features in type 1 diabetes. Study-wide points: No resolution was reached here on whether HLA type influences TCRB rearrangement. The study found moderately but significantly shorter TCRB CDR3s in all four CD4+ subsets of Type 1 diabetes patients. Type 1 diabetes patients showed fewer insertions and more deletions at VDJ junctions.

The junction had 7 bases not matched to a gene; V was cut back by 5 bases and J by 3 bases. The CDR3 spans 15 residues. Germline V gene lookup returns CDR1 SEHNR and CDR2 FQNEAQ (reference sequence). cDNA synthesis used the whole RNA isolate, giving expressed TCRB sequences. Clones were read by immunoSEQ multiplex PCR, and TCRdb kept only the in-frame ones, dropping some. The sample holds 20,000 to 25,000 clones, 69% seen once. Sorting with CD45RO/CCR7/CD25/CD127/CD95/CD27 yielded naive, central memory, regulatory and stem-like memory CD4+ cells. Purities over 95% were achieved in all sorted populations.

The sequence was collected from a man younger than 35 with type 1 diabetes. The genes are TRBV7-9 and TRBJ1-2; the match to TRBD1 covers 9 bases. The sample was Tregs from blood. DNA for the CDR3: TGTGCCAGCAGCCTGGACAGGGGCTCCCACTATGGCTACACCTTC. As protein: CASSLDRGSHYGYTF.